The clone carrying this T cell receptor beta chain was seen repeatedly, ten times or more. This entry belongs to a study of blood T cell repertoires in COVID-19. Study-wide background: COVID-19 samples, acute and convalescent, were from the United States, Italy and Spain. From T cells, B-cell-depleted T cells, or PBMCs came the material, which was cDNA or gDNA.

Trimming took off 2 bases at V and 2 bases at J, with 9 bases between the two ends. The CDR3 is 15 amino acids. The germline V gene has CDR1 SGHTA and CDR2 FQGTGA. Data came from immunoSEQ multiplex PCR; TCRdb stores just in-frame clones and leaves some out. This table holds about 300,000 clones, roughly 90% found once. Input material: peripheral blood. This chain links TRBV7-3 with TRBJ1-4; D gene ambiguous. This TCR was sampled from a man younger than 30 who had recovered from COVID-19. CDR3 coding DNA: TGTGCCAGCAGCTTAGGCAGAGGCACTAATGAAAAACTGTTTTTT. It translates to CASSLGRGTNEKLFF.